The rows below give T cell receptor beta chains drawn from one sample of a study of T-cell reconstitution after alpha-beta-depleted transplantation in children. TCRdb analysed the PCR reads with MiXCR anew, one entry per CDR3 protein. Of thousands of distinct CDR3 sequences listed, roughly 24% are singletons. Material: PBMCs, mostly from graft donor cells, obtained 60 days after TCRalphabeta/CD19-depleted stem cell transplant. These receptor sequences come from a male patient between 2 and 9 years old who had a stem cell transplant for acute lymphoblastic leukemia, so the T cells may come from the graft donor. The CDR3 runs from the conserved cysteine through the conserved F or W. The D gene is left open where the match is weak. Not every row has a clone size; where given, it reads once, few, many or a size class.

j_call | v_call | clone_size | d_call | cdr3_nt | cdr3_aa
TRBJ2-5 | TRBV20-1 | large | - | TGCAGTGCCCAATCGGGGCGGGAGACCCAGTACTTC | CSAQSGRETQYF
TRBJ2-7 | TRBV19 | many | - | TGTGCCAGTAGTACGGGGGGCGGGGGCTACGAGCAGTACTTC | CASSTGGGGYEQYF
TRBJ2-1 | TRBV19 | many | TRBD1 | TGTGCCAGTAGGGAGACCGGGACAGGCTACAATGAGCAGTTCTTC | CASRETGTGYNEQFF
TRBJ1-6 | TRBV28 | many | - | TGTGCCAGCACGCTGGAGGTTGAGGCTTCACCCCTCCACTTT | CASTLEVEASPLHF
TRBJ2-5 | TRBV7-9 | many | - | TGTGCCAGCAGCTTAGTATCAGGGATCCAAGAGACCCAGTACTTC | CASSLVSGIQETQYF
TRBJ2-1 | TRBV3-1 | many | - | TGTGCCAGCAGCCTACATGACGTTCAGGGTAATGAGCAGTTCTTC | CASSLHDVQGNEQFF
TRBJ2-1 | TRBV24-1 | many | - | TGTGCCACTCGACAGTACAATGAGCAGTTCTTC | CATRQYNEQFF
TRBJ2-1 | TRBV2 | many | - | TGTGCCAGCAGTGTGGCTGTCCTGAACAATGAGCAGTTCTTC | CASSVAVLNNEQFF
TRBJ2-3 | TRBV10-3 | - | TRBD2 | TGTGCCATCCGACTAGCGGGAAACACAGATACGCAGTATTTT | CAIRLAGNTDTQYF
TRBJ2-1 | TRBV11-2 | many | TRBD2 | TGTGCCAGCAGCACGCGGGCGGGAGTTGTAAATGAGCAGTTCTTC | CASSTRAGVVNEQFF
TRBJ1-2 | TRBV7-9 | many | TRBD1 | TGTGCCAGCAGCACCGGGACAGGGACCTATGGCTACACCTTC | CASSTGTGTYGYTF
TRBJ2-1 | TRBV10-3 | many | - | TGTGCCATCAGTGAGTCGGTGACCAGCCACAATGAGCAGTTCTTC | CAISESVTSHNEQFF
TRBJ1-1 | TRBV7-1 | - | - | TGTGCCAGCTGCTCTGGTGCCTGGACCATGAACACTGAAGCTTTCTTT | CASCSGAWTMNTEAFF
TRBJ2-2 | TRBV5-1 | - | TRBD2 | TGCGCCAGCAGCTTGGCTCCTAGCGGGAGGGGGACGACCGGGGAGCTGTTTTTT | CASSLAPSGRGTTGELFF
TRBJ2-4 | TRBV5-8 | many | - | TGTGCCAGCAGCTTGGTAGGTTGGATAAAAAACATTCAGTACTTC | CASSLVGWIKNIQYF
TRBJ2-7 | TRBV11-3 | - | - | TGTGCCAGCACCACTTCCGGGACCGTGAGCTCCTACGAGCAGTACTTC | CASTTSGTVSSYEQYF
TRBJ2-5 | TRBV12-3/TRBV12-4 | once | - | TGTGCCAGCAGCAAACCCCGACAGGAAGTTTGGGAGACCCAGTACTTC | CASSKPRQEVWETQYF
TRBJ2-2 | TRBV2 | many | - | TGTGCCAGCAGAAGGGACCTCGGTACCGGGGAGCTGTTTTTT | CASRRDLGTGELFF
TRBJ1-2 | TRBV9 | - | TRBD1 | TGTGCCAGCAGCGCGAGCACAGGGGACAGGGGGCGCGGCTACACCTTC | CASSASTGDRGRGYTF
TRBJ2-7 | TRBV6-1 | - | - | TGTGCCAGCAGTGAAGCTTGGTCCCTTACTTCCTACGAGCAGTACTTC | CASSEAWSLTSYEQYF
TRBJ1-5 | TRBV15 | - | - | TGTGCCACCAGCAGAGATCCAGGTCAGCCCCAGCATTTT | CATSRDPGQPQHF
TRBJ2-2 | TRBV4-1 | many | TRBD1 | TGCGCCAGCAGCCAATCTGGACAGGGTGACACCGGGGAGCTGTTTTTT | CASSQSGQGDTGELFF
TRBJ2-6 | TRBV12-3/TRBV12-4 | once | - | TGTGCCAGCAATAAGGGTATCTCGAACTCTGGGGCCAACGTCCTGACTTTC | CASNKGISNSGANVLTF
TRBJ1-1 | TRBV7-9 | many | - | TGTGCCAGCAGCTCGCGTGCCTGGACCATGAACACTGAAGCTTTCTTT | CASSSRAWTMNTEAFF
TRBJ2-3 | TRBV24-1 | - | TRBD1 | TGTGCCACCAGTGATCCGGGACAGGGGGTCACAGATACGCAGTATTTT | CATSDPGQGVTDTQYF
TRBJ1-3 | TRBV7-9 | many | - | TGTGCCAGCAGCTTCGGGGCAGAGGTATACACCATATATTTT | CASSFGAEVYTIYF
TRBJ2-7 | TRBV5-4 | once | - | TGTGCCAGCAGCCACCTGGCTGACTCCTACGAGCAGTACTTC | CASSHLADSYEQYF
TRBJ1-1 | TRBV7-9 | many | - | TGTGCCAGCAGCTTAGTGTTGAGCCCTGAAGCTTTCTTT | CASSLVLSPEAFF
TRBJ2-1 | TRBV25-1 | large | - | TGTGCCAGCAGTGAATTTGAATCCTACAATGAGCAGTTCTTC | CASSEFESYNEQFF
TRBJ2-5 | TRBV7-9 | many | TRBD1 | TGTGCCAGCACACACGGACGGGGTTCGCGGAAGGGGGCTCGAGAGACCCAGTACTTC | CASTHGRGSRKGARETQYF
TRBJ1-2 | TRBV13 | many | TRBD1 | TGTGCCAGCAGCGTAGACAGGGCTATCTATGGCTACACCTTC | CASSVDRAIYGYTF
TRBJ2-3 | TRBV11-2 | few | - | TGTGCCAGCAGCTTATGGCGGGATTACGACGCCACAGATACGCAGTATTTT | CASSLWRDYDATDTQYF
TRBJ2-7 | TRBV5-8 | many | TRBD2 | TGTGCCAGCAGCTTTCCCCCCCTAGCGGGTCCATCCTACGAGCAGTACTTC | CASSFPPLAGPSYEQYF
TRBJ2-1 | TRBV19 | many | - | TGTGCCAGTAGTACCTACAGGGACAATGAGCAGTTCTTC | CASSTYRDNEQFF
TRBJ1-1 | TRBV24-1 | - | TRBD1 | TGTGCCACCACCAAACCGGGACAGGGGGCGGATCCTGAAGCTTTCTTT | CATTKPGQGADPEAFF
TRBJ2-5 | TRBV10-3 | - | TRBD2 | TGTGCCATCAGTGAGCTAGCGGTAAACCAAGAGACCCAGTACTTC | CAISELAVNQETQYF
TRBJ2-7 | TRBV3-1 | medium-sized | - | TGTGCCAGCAGCCAATATGGGAGGATTTACGAGTCGCAGTACTTC | CASSQYGRIYESQYF
TRBJ2-6 | TRBV24-1 | many | - | TGTGCCACCAGTGATCCCAGGGGTGGGGCCAACGTCCTGACTTTC | CATSDPRGGANVLTF
TRBJ2-3 | TRBV7-2 | once | - | TGTGCCAGCAGCTTATTTGGCAGCACAGATACGCAGTATTTT | CASSLFGSTDTQYF
TRBJ2-3 | TRBV7-2 | medium-sized | - | TGTGCCAGCAGCTTAGGGTGGGGAGTAACAGATACGCAGTATTTT | CASSLGWGVTDTQYF
TRBJ1-1 | TRBV7-9 | many | TRBD1 | TGTGCCAGCAGCATGGGACAGGGGTGGGCTTTCTTT | CASSMGQGWAFF
TRBJ2-3 | TRBV7-9 | many | - | TGTGCCAGCAGCTTAGGGCGCGCGGGCTCCCGCACAGATACGCAGTATTTT | CASSLGRAGSRTDTQYF
TRBJ1-2 | TRBV7-9 | many | - | TGTGCCAGCAGCTTGGTTGAGGCAGACCGCTACACCTTC | CASSLVEADRYTF
TRBJ2-7 | TRBV20-1 | - | - | TGCAGTGCCCCACGGGAAGGGAGCTCCTACGAGCAGTACTTC | CSAPREGSSYEQYF
TRBJ2-1 | TRBV7-9 | many | - | TGTGCCAGCAGCTCGGCCCGTTTACGAGCCTACAATGAGCAGTTCTTC | CASSSARLRAYNEQFF
TRBJ2-5 | TRBV5-1 | - | TRBD2 | TGCGCCAGCAGCTCTAGCGGGAGATGGGGGGAGACCCAGTACTTC | CASSSSGRWGETQYF
TRBJ2-1 | TRBV20-1 | - | TRBD2 | TGCAGTGCCACTAGCGGGAACCACAATGAGCAGTTCTTC | CSATSGNHNEQFF
TRBJ2-1 | TRBV7-2 | many | - | TGTGCCAGCAGCCTCCCTAGGAGGGATGGCATATCCTACAATGAGCAGTTCTTC | CASSLPRRDGISYNEQFF
TRBJ2-3 | TRBV12-3/TRBV12-4 | many | - | TGTGCCAGCAGTTTGGGCAGCGGCAGATCGCAAGATACGCAGTATTTT | CASSLGSGRSQDTQYF
TRBJ2-3 | TRBV28 | many | - | TGTGCCAGCAGTTTAATGGCTACGCAGTATTTT | CASSLMATQYF
TRBJ1-4 | TRBV11-2 | - | - | TGTGCCAGCAGCGGACGTGGGGGCAATGAAAAACTGTTTTTT | CASSGRGGNEKLFF
TRBJ2-5 | TRBV5-4 | many | - | TGTGCCAGCAGCCAGGGGGAGACCCAGTACTTC | CASSQGETQYF
TRBJ2-7 | TRBV7-9 | medium-sized | - | TGTGCCAGCAGTAGACAAACGGGGGGCGGCGAGCAGTACTTC | CASSRQTGGGEQYF
TRBJ1-1 | TRBV5-1 | medium-sized | TRBD1 | TGCGCCAGCAGCCCGCACCCCGACAGGGCTTACTCGAACACTGAAGCTTTCTTT | CASSPHPDRAYSNTEAFF
TRBJ2-1 | TRBV20-1 | many | - | TGCAGTGCTAGAGAAATTGCCAGGGATGAGCAGTTCTTC | CSAREIARDEQFF
TRBJ1-3 | TRBV20-1 | - | - | TGCTGTGTGCAGGCGCGGGGCTCCTCTGGAAACACCATATATTTT | CCVQARGSSGNTIYF
TRBJ2-2 | TRBV5-5 | - | - | TGTGCCAGCAGCTGGGTAGGGAACACCGGGGAGCTGTTTTTT | CASSWVGNTGELFF